This T cell receptor beta chain was retrieved from a study of human T cells and chemical hapten exposure. TCRdb independently ran MiXCR on the RACE reads; one entry per CDR3 protein. The repertoire holds roughly 380,000 distinct CDR3 sequences, with approximately 5.1% as singletons. In germline, CDR1 is DFQATT, CDR2 SNEGSKA (reference sequence). V lost 6 bases, J lost 6 bases, and 13 bases lay in between. The CDR3 extends over 12 amino acids. The time point: pre-sensitization, week 0. Treatment noted: therapeutic diphenylcyclopropenone sensitization with weekly scalp DPC. The gene calls are TRBV20-1 and TRBJ2-3; D gene uncertain. Sequencing used whole blood, obtained in connection with sensitization to the hapten diphenylcyclopropenone (DPC). This TCR was sampled from a woman aged 45-65 years with alopecia areata. Some clones in this sample may be carry-over from other donors' samples. The CDR3 region is CSATITVDTQYF. DNA of the CDR3: TGCAGTGCCACAATAACGGTGGATACGCAGTATTTT.